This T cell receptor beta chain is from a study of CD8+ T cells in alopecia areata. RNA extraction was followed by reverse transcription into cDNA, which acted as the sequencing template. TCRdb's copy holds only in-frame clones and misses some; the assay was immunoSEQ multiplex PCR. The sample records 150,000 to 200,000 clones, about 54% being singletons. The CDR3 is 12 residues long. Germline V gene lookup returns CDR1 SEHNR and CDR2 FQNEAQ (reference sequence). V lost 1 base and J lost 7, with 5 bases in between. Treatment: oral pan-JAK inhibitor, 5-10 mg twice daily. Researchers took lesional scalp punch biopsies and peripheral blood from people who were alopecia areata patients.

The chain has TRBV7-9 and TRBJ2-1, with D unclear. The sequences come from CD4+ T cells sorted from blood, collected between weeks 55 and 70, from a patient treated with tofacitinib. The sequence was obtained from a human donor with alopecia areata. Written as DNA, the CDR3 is TGTGCCAGCAGCTTAGTGGGGAATGAGCAGTTCTTC. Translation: CASSLVGNEQFF.